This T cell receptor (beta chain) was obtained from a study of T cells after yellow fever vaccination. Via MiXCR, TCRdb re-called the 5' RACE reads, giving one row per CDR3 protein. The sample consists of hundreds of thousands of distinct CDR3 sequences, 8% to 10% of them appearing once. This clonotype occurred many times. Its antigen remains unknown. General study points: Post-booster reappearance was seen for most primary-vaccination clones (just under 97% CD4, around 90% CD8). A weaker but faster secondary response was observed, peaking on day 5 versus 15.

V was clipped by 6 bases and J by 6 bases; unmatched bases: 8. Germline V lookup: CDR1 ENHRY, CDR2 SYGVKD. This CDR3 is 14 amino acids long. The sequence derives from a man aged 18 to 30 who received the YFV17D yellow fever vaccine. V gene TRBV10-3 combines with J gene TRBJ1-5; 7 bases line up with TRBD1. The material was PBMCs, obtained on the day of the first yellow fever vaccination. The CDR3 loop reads CAIRGGGASQPQHF. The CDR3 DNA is TGTGCCATCAGGGGAGGGGGCGCGAGTCAGCCCCAGCATTTT.